Shown below are 30 T cell receptor beta chains from a single sample sequenced in a study of T cell repertoires in cytomegalovirus infection. These receptors' targets are unknown. TCRdb used MiXCR to reprocess the reads, holding one entry per CDR3 protein. The data show some 800,000 distinct CDR3 sequences, with under 35% seen just once and around 13% held by the top ten. The material was cultured CD8+ T cells from PBMCs, obtained from culture after CMV antigen stimulation. Receptors were obtained from a human donor in good health (CMV status not recorded). Some clones in this sample may be carry-over from other donors' samples.

The sample holds many counts of this clonotype. The V gene is TRBV7-9, the J gene TRBJ2-5; 11 bases agree with TRBD1. Germline values: CDR1 SEHNR, CDR2 FQNEAQ (reference sequence). The CDR3 has 16 amino acids. Unmatched junction bases numbered 6, after V lost 1 base and J lost 5 bases. The CDR3 sequence is CASSLVDRGRFETQYF. In nucleotides, the CDR3 is TGTGCCAGCAGCTTAGTGGACAGGGGGCGCTTCGAGACCCAGTACTTC.

This clonotype was detected a few times. The genes are TRBV20-1 and TRBJ1-4, with 7 nucleotides matching TRBD1. The CDR3 extends over 17 amino acids. Germline loops: CDR1 DFQATT, CDR2 SNEGSKA (reference sequence). V lost 1 base and J lost 0; bases outside the gene matches: 8. CDR3 amino acids: CSARGQGRTATNEKLFF. The CDR3 DNA is TGCAGTGCTAGAGGACAGGGTCGTACCGCAACTAATGAAAAACTGTTTTTT.

The rearrangement joins TRBV6-2 or TRBV6-3 to TRBJ2-1; weak D call: TRBD1 (6 bases). V lost 6 bases and J lost 10, with 19 bases in between. The CDR3 runs to 14 residues. CDR1 MNHEY and CDR2 SVGEGT come from the germline V gene. The CDR3 spells CASSSSQGLAEQFF. The CDR3 DNA reads TGTGCCAGCAGCTCCTCACAGGGCCTGGCGGAGCAGTTCTTC.

The DNA for the CDR3 is TGTGCCAGCAGTTTTCGGGACAGGGGGTATGGCTACACCTTC. Its translation is CASSFRDRGYGYTF. J is TRBJ1-2 and V is TRBV7-3, with TRBD1 matching 11 bases. The CDR3 contains 14 residues. Germline V gene sequence: CDR1 SGHTA, CDR2 FQGTGA. Trimming cost V 6 bases and J 5 bases; bases outside gene matches: 5.

This chain joins TRBV20-1 and TRBJ2-5; D may be TRBD2 (5 bases). Between the trimmed V and J ends, which lost 1 base and 5 bases, there was a span of 14 bases. Germline CDR1 and CDR2: DFQATT and SNEGSKA (reference sequence). The CDR3 sequence is 14 residues long. For the CDR3, the DNA is TGCAGTGCTAGAGGGGGAGTGTCGCTTGAGACCCAGTACTTC. It translates to CSARGGVSLETQYF.

In its sample, this clonotype was seen a few times. V usage is TRBV2 and J usage is TRBJ2-3, with TRBD2 matching over 8 bases. The J segment lost 4 bases and the V segment lost 5 bases, leaving 17 bases of the junction unmatched. Per the germline V gene, CDR1 is SNHLY and CDR2 is FYNNEI. The CDR3 has 18 residues. The CDR3 DNA reads as TGTGCCAGCAGTCGCGATACCCTCCAGCGGGGGAGGGCAGATACGCAGTATTTT. It specifies CASSRDTLQRGRADTQYF.

This clonotype was observed a few times. The V gene is TRBV7-3, the J gene TRBJ2-5; D is tentatively TRBD1 or TRBD2 (6 bases each). The ends were cut back, 2 bases at V and 5 bases at J, with 18 bases in the middle. Germline V gene lookup returns CDR1 SGHTA and CDR2 FQGTGA. The CDR3 consists of 16 residues. The CDR3 loop is CASSLGGPSEVETQYF. As DNA, the CDR3 is TGTGCCAGCAGCTTAGGGGGGCCCAGCGAAGTGGAGACCCAGTACTTC.

Many counts were recorded for this clonotype. This chain connects TRBV6-2 or TRBV6-3 to TRBJ2-2; 7 bases agree with TRBD1. Germline V lookup: CDR1 MNHEY, CDR2 SVGEGT. The trim removed 6 bases at V and 1 base at J, leaving 5 bases unmatched. The CDR3 is made up of 15 amino acids. The CDR3 loop is CASRRTGRNTGELFF. DNA for the CDR3: TGTGCCAGCAGACGGACAGGAAGGAACACCGGGGAGCTGTTTTTT.

This chain connects TRBV7-2 to TRBJ2-5, with 11 bases lining up with TRBD2. Germline CDR1 is SGHTA and CDR2 is FQGNSA. The CDR3 is made up of 16 amino acids. The J segment lost 5 bases and the V segment lost 3 bases, leaving 8 bases of the junction unmatched. The CDR3 DNA reads as TGTGCCAGCAGCTTGGTAGCGGGGGGGCCTGATGAGACCCAGTACTTC. Encoded protein: CASSLVAGGPDETQYF. The full variable domain, rest sourced from reference TRBV7-2 and TRBJ2-5, is GAGVSQSPSNKVTEKGKDVELRCDPISGHTALYWYRQSLGQGLEFLIYFQGNSAPDKSGLPSDRFSAERTGGSVSTLTIQRTQQEDSAVYLCASSLVAGGPDETQYFGPGTRLLVL.

Regarding this clonotype: At one of its ends the junction is not consistent with the germline gene, which may arise from a read error. The V and J genes are TRBV7-7 and TRBJ2-3; 8 bases match TRBD2. Looked up from germline, CDR1 is SSHAT and CDR2 is FNYEAQ (reference sequence). The CDR3 is made up of 15 amino acids. CDR3 loop: CASSLAAGGVDTQYF. CDR3 nucleotides: TGTGCTAGCAGCTTAGCGGCCGGGGGGGTAGATACGCAGTATTTT.

The chain joins TRBV2 to TRBJ2-4; 7 bases agree with TRBD2. There are 15 residues in the CDR3. Germline CDR1 and CDR2: SNHLY and FYNNEI. J was trimmed by 0 bases and V by 10 bases; bases with no gene match: 9. The CDR3: CAILAGTEAKNIQYF. DNA for the CDR3: TGTGCCATTTTAGCGGGTACGGAAGCCAAAAACATTCAGTACTTC. The whole variable domain, remainder taken from reference TRBV2 and TRBJ2-4, is EPEVTQTPSHQVTQMGQEVILRCVPISNHLYFYWYRQILGQKVEFLVSFYNNEISEKSEIFDDQFSVERPDGSNFTLKIRSTKLEDSAMYFCAILAGTEAKNIQYFGAGTRLSVL.

The V call is TRBV2, the J call TRBJ2-1; 11 positions agree with TRBD1. The CDR3 runs to 16 residues. The ends lost 4 bases at V and 7 bases at J; junction bases unmatched: 9. Germline V gene data show CDR1 as SNHLY and CDR2 as FYNNEI. The CDR3 coding sequence is TGTGCCAGCAGTGGAGTTTGGACAGGGGGCTATAATGAGCAGTTCTTC. Translated, it gives CASSGVWTGGYNEQFF.

This clonotype was seen a few times. V gene TRBV12-3 or TRBV12-4 combines with J gene TRBJ2-1; 7 bases match TRBD2. The CDR3 runs to 15 residues. Losses at the gene ends were 7 bases for V and 3 bases for J; bases not matched to a gene: 9. CDR3 DNA: TGTGCCAGCAAACAAAGCGGGGAGGGCTACAATGAGCAGTTCTTC. Its protein product is CASKQSGEGYNEQFF.

This sequence joins TRBV10-3 and TRBJ2-7, with 14 bases matching TRBD2. Germline CDR1 reads ENHRY; CDR2 reads SYGVKD. Trimming took 5 bases from V and 3 from J; bases not matched to a gene: 3. The CDR3 is 15 amino acids. The CDR3 protein is CAISSGTSGSYEQYF. CDR3 sequence (DNA): TGTGCCATCAGTTCAGGGACTAGCGGGAGCTACGAGCAGTACTTC.

The rearrangement joins TRBV7-4 to TRBJ1-5; D ambiguous. CDR1 is SGHVT, CDR2 SQSDAQ, per germline. V shed 5 bases and J shed 0 bases, with 8 bases lying between them. This CDR3 has 14 residues. The CDR3 nucleotides read TGTGCCAGCAGCGCGGACGCTAGCAATCAGCCCCAGCATTTT. This encodes CASSADASNQPQHF.

V and J are TRBV6-1 and TRBJ2-7, with D perhaps assigned TRBD1 or TRBD2 (5 bases each). This CDR3 has 13 residues. CDR1 and CDR2 (germline): MNHNS, SASEGT. V lost 6 bases and J lost 3, with 12 bases in between. The CDR3 is CASSGTDHYEQYV. In DNA form, the CDR3 reads TGTGCCAGCAGCGGGACCGACCACTACGAGCAGTACGTC.

This chain connects TRBV19 to TRBJ1-4; D not certain. Germline loops: CDR1 LNHDA, CDR2 SQIVND (reference sequence). The V and J ends lost 3 bases and 5 bases respectively, with 10 bases between them. The CDR3 is 14 residues long. In DNA, the CDR3 is TGTGCCAGTAGTATCAACATCTACAATGAAAAACTGTTTTTT. Encoded protein: CASSINIYNEKLFF.

Concerning this clonotype itself: A much larger clone is a single base away; this may be a read error. The V and J genes are TRBV7-6 and TRBJ1-2, with TRBD1 identical over 9 bases. This CDR3 has 15 amino acids. Per the germline V gene, CDR1 is SGHVS and CDR2 is FNYEAQ. The CDR3 DNA is TGTGCCAGCAACTTAGAGACAGGGGGGGACTATGGCTACACCTTC. This codes for CASNLETGGDYGYTF.

This chain links TRBV5-8 with TRBJ2-1, with 9 bases lining up with TRBD2. CDR1 is SGHTS, CDR2 YDEGEE, per germline. V gave up 3 bases and J gave up 3 bases; unmatched junction bases: 10. This CDR3 region has 17 residues. In nucleotides, the CDR3 is TGTGCCAGCAGCTCCCAAGGTAGCGGGGGCTTCTACAATGAGCAGTTCTTC. The encoded protein is CASSSQGSGGFYNEQFF.

This clonotype was seen more than once but under ten times. The rearrangement joins TRBV9 to TRBJ1-1; D is possibly TRBD1 (5 bases). V lost 4 bases to trimming and J lost 5 bases, with 24 bases between them. The germline V gene encodes CDR1 SGDLS and CDR2 YYNGEE. CDR3 length: 17 residues. The CDR3: CASSSPRSGIRRTEAFF. CDR3 nucleotide sequence: TGTGCCAGCAGCTCTCCTCGTTCAGGGATAAGGAGGACTGAAGCTTTCTTT. Drawing the rest from reference TRBV9 and TRBJ1-1, the complete variable domain is DSGVTQTPKHLITATGQRVTLRCSPRSGDLSVYWYQQSLDQGLQFLIQYYNGEERAKGNILERFSAQQFPDLHSELNLSSLELGDSALYFCASSSPRSGIRRTEAFFGQGTRLTVV.

This clonotype turned up a few times. This chain uses TRBV6-5 with TRBJ1-1; the D is unclear. This CDR3 region has 13 residues. Germline CDR1 MNHEY, CDR2 SVGAGI. V lost 0 bases to trimming and J lost 6 bases, with 8 bases between them. CDR3 DNA sequence: TGTGCCAGCAGTTACTCGGTAGGCTCTGAAGCTTTCTTT. Protein sequence: CASSYSVGSEAFF.

The chain has TRBV5-5 and TRBJ2-1, with a tentative D call TRBD1 (5 bases). The CDR3 has 14 residues. Germline V gives CDR1 SGHKS, CDR2 YYEKEE (reference sequence). V was shortened by 0 bases and J by 5 bases, with 9 bases between the two germline ends. The CDR3 coding sequence is TGTGCCAGCAGCTTGGTGCAGGGTCACAATGAGCAGTTCTTC. This sequence encodes CASSLVQGHNEQFF.

The chain carries TRBV9 and TRBJ1-1; the match to TRBD1 covers 11 bases. CDR1 is SGDLS, CDR2 YYNGEE, per germline. This CDR3 is 16 amino acids long. With 3 bases clipped from V and 8 bases from J, the junction kept 12 bases outside the gene matches. CDR3: CASSDGTGGQLREAFF. In DNA, the CDR3 is TGTGCCAGCAGCGACGGGACAGGGGGTCAGTTAAGGGAAGCTTTCTTT.

There are a few counts of this clonotype. As DNA, the CDR3 is TGTGCCAGCACCCTACTAGCGGGGGCTCTAAATGAGCAGTTCTTC. Translation: CASTLLAGALNEQFF. The chain uses TRBV6-1 and TRBJ2-1; TRBD2 matches at 11 bases. Germline assignment: CDR1 MNHNS and CDR2 SASEGT. The CDR3 has 15 residues. The trim removed 7 bases at V and 7 bases at J, leaving 9 bases unmatched.

This clonotype occurred once. This chain links TRBV7-3 with TRBJ1-4; D gene ambiguous. The CDR3 contains 13 residues. V was pared by 2 bases and J by 7 bases, with 8 bases between. The V gene's germline CDR1 is SGHTA and CDR2 FQGTGA. CDR3 sequence reads: CASSLYLGEKLFF. The CDR3 DNA reads TGTGCCAGCAGCTTATATTTAGGTGAAAAACTGTTTTTT.

This clonotype was seen only a few times. The V gene is TRBV27, the J gene TRBJ2-6, with D uncertain. Germline V CDR1 and CDR2: MNHEY, SMNVEV (reference sequence). V dropped 1 base and J dropped 0 bases, with 7 bases sitting between them. The CDR3 loop spans 16 amino acids. This chain's CDR3 is CASSLFSNSGANVLTF. Here the CDR3 DNA reads TGTGCCAGCAGTTTATTCAGTAACTCTGGGGCCAACGTCCTGACTTTC. Drawing the rest from reference TRBV27 and TRBJ2-6, the complete variable domain is EAQVTQNPRYLITVTGKKLTVTCSQNMNHEYMSWYRQDPGLGLRQIYYSMNVEVTDKGDVPEGYKVSRKEKRNFPLILESPSPNQTSLYFCASSLFSNSGANVLTFGAGSRLTVL.

A few counts support this clonotype. The chain has TRBV5-8 and TRBJ1-5; maybe TRBD1 (6 bases). The length of the CDR3 is 15 residues. The germline CDR1 and CDR2 sequences are SGHTS and YDEGEE. V was pared by 3 bases and J by 3 bases, with 13 bases between. CDR3 sequence: CASSSTGTFNQPQHF. As DNA, the CDR3 is TGTGCCAGCAGCTCGACAGGCACTTTCAATCAGCCCCAGCATTTT.

This clonotype turned up a few times. The chain employs TRBV4-1 and TRBJ1-1; no firm D call. V lost 1 base and J lost 6, with 9 bases in between. This CDR3 region has 13 residues. Germline CDR1 MGHRA, CDR2 YSYEKL. The DNA for the CDR3 is TGCGCCAGCAGCCAAGTAGGTTCTGCTGAAGCTTTCTTT. Translation gives CASSQVGSAEAFF.

Concerning this clonotype: Germline is not matched at one junction end, which may reflect a read error. The CDR3: CSVGSRQAGANVQTF. In DNA form, the CDR3 reads TGCAGCGTTGGCTCCCGACAGGCTGGGGCCAACGTCCAGACTTTC. The V call is TRBV29-1, the J call TRBJ2-6, with a possible D match to TRBD1 (6 bases). The CDR3 sequence is 15 residues long. Germline-derived CDR1 and CDR2 are SQVTM and ANQGSEA.

The sample holds a few counts of this clonotype. This sequence joins TRBV2 and TRBJ2-7, with D unclear. The CDR3 covers 12 residues. The germline CDR1 and CDR2 sequences are SNHLY and FYNNEI. Trimming removed 2 bases at V and 0 bases at J, with 2 bases between. CDR3 DNA: TGTGCCAGCAGTGAAAACTCCTACGAGCAGTACGTC. Its protein product is CASSENSYEQYV.